This T cell receptor beta chain derives from a study of T cells after yellow fever vaccination. Study findings and constraints: Any FACS-sorted repertoire could hold abundant clonotypes that contaminate it from the bulk population. Primary-vaccination clones mostly resurfaced post-booster (under 98% CD4, about 87% CD8).

The authors made TCR cDNA by 5'RACE template switching, adding a universal primer site and UMIs. Each CDR3 protein is one row after TCRdb ran MiXCR on the 5' RACE reads. The table has around 70,000 distinct CDR3 sequences, more than 5.5% seen once; the top ten hold about 32%. The V and J ends lost 5 bases and 0 bases respectively, with 11 bases between them. The CDR3 covers 14 residues. Germline V gene sequence: CDR1 SQVTM, CDR2 ANQGSEA. This clonotype was recorded many times. The antigen is unknown. This chain joins TRBV29-1 and TRBJ2-1; D uncertain. The specimen comprised CD8+ T cells sorted from PBMCs, sampled about 5 days after the first yellow fever vaccination. This clonotype was sampled from a young man who received the YFV17D yellow fever vaccine. CDR3 DNA: TGCAGCGTTAACCCGTTGAGCTCCTACAATGAGCAGTTCTTC. This gives the protein CSVNPLSSYNEQFF.